This note documents a single T cell receptor beta chain sequence. This CDR3 comprises 14 residues. V shed 5 bases and J shed 3 bases, with 11 bases lying between them. CDR1 PRHDT and CDR2 FYEKMQ come from the germline V gene (reference sequence). Using immunoSEQ multiplex PCR, the repertoire was profiled, and TCRdb retains in-frame clones only, with some absent. The data show 110,000 or so clones, approximately 93% seen once. These data are taken from a study of T cell changes during pregnancy in multiple sclerosis. The V and J genes are TRBV13 and TRBJ2-1, with D unresolved. The sequencing used peripheral blood, collected before pregnancy. The clonotype comes from a female donor with multiple sclerosis, enrolled in a pregnancy study. The CDR3: CASSTRSFYNEQFF. The CDR3 DNA follows: TGTGCCAGCAGCACCCGGAGCTTCTACAATGAGCAGTTCTTC.